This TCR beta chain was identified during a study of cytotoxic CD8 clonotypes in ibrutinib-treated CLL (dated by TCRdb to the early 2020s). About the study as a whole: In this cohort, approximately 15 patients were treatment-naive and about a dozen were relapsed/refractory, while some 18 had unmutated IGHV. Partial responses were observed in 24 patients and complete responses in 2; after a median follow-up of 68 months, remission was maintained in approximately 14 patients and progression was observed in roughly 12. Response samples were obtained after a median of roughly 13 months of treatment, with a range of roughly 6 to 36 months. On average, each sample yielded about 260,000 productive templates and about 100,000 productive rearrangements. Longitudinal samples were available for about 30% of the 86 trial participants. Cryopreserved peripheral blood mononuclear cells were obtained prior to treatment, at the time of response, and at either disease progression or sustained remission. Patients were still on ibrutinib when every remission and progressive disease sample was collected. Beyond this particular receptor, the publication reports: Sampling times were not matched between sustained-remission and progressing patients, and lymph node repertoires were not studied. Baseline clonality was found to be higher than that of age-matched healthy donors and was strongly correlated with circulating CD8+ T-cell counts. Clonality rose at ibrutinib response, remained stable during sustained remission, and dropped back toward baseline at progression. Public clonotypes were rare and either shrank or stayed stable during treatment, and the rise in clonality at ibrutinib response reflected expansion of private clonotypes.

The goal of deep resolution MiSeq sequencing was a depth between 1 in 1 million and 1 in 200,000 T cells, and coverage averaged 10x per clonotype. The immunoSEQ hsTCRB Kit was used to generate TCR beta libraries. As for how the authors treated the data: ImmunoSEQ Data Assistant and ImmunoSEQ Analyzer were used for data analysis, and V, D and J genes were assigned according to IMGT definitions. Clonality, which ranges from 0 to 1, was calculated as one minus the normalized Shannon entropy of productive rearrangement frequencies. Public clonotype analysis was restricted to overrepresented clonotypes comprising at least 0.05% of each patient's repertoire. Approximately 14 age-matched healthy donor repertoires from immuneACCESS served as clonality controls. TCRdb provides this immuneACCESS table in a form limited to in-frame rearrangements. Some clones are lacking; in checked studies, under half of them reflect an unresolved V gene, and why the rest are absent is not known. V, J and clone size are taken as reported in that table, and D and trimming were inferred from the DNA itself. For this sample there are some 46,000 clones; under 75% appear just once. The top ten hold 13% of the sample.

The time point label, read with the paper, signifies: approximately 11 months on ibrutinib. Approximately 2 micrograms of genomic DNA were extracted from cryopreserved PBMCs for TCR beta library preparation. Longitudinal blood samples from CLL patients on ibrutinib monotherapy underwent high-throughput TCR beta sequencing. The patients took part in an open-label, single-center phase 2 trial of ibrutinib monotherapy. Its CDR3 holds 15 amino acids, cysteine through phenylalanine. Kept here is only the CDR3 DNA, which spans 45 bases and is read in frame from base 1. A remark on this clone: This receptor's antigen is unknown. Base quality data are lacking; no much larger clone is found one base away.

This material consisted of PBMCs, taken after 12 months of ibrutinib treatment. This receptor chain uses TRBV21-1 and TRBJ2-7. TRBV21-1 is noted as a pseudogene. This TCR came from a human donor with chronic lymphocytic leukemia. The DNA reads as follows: TGTGCCAGCAGCACCCGGGCCCCATACTCCTACGAGCAGTACTTC. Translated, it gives CASSTRAPYSYEQYF.